One T cell receptor (beta chain) is described in this entry. These data originate in a study of T cell changes during pregnancy in multiple sclerosis. Germline lookup yields CDR1 LNHDA and CDR2 SQIVND (reference sequence). V was clipped by 10 bases and J by 6 bases; unmatched bases: 8. The CDR3 covers 12 residues. The table came from immunoSEQ multiplex PCR; TCRdb's copy has only in-frame clones and leaves some out. The table records some 110,000 clones, around 90% of them present only once. The receptor was derived from a female donor with multiple sclerosis, enrolled in a pregnancy study. This chain links TRBV19 with TRBJ1-2; TRBD1 matches 7 bases. The sequencing here drew on peripheral blood, taken in the third trimester of pregnancy. The CDR3 nucleotides are TGTGCCACCCGCAGGGGGACAAATGGCTACACCTTC. Its translation is CATRRGTNGYTF.